This TCR beta chain was sequenced for a study of blood T cells in healthy people across ages. Study observations and caveats: Long-lived donors had more naive CD4+ cells and higher diversity than aged donors. Age showed a roughly linear inverse relationship with TCR beta diversity per million T cells.

Then a second PCR, running about 6 to 12 cycles, was carried out with a sample-barcoded 5' primer and a J-beta primer mix. TCRdb independently ran MiXCR on the 5' RACE reads; one entry per CDR3 protein. Here the sample spans about 1,400,000 distinct CDR3 sequences, roughly 45% being singletons. The germline V gene has CDR1 LGHDT and CDR2 YNNKEL (reference sequence). The CDR3 is 17 amino acids. After removal of 1 base from V and 5 bases from J, the junction contained 11 bases not matched to a gene. Of note for this clonotype: Its cognate antigen is unknown.

The V call is TRBV3-1, the J call TRBJ2-1, with 7 bases matching TRBD2. Sequenced input: blood. The receptor was isolated from a young woman in good health. In nucleotides, the CDR3 is TGTGCCAGCAGCCAAGCTTCTGTGCGGGGGATTAACAATGAGCAGTTCTTC. Its translation is CASSQASVRGINNEQFF.